This T cell receptor (beta chain) is drawn from a study of blood T cell repertoires in COVID-19. In the study overall: Whether acute or convalescent, the COVID-19 samples came from the United States, Italy and Spain. PBMCs, B-cell-depleted T cells, or T cells were the source of the cDNA or gDNA that made up the material.

In this sample, this clone turned up many times. CDR1 is SGHNT, CDR2 YYREEE, per germline (reference sequence). The CDR3 runs to 18 residues. The V and J ends lost 0 bases and 0 bases, in that order; junction bases with no gene match: 6. Source study methods: Estimation of nucleated cell counts relied on the amplification of reference gene primers. Clones were read by immunoSEQ multiplex PCR, and TCRdb kept only the in-frame ones, dropping some. The DNA gave D and trimming, while V, J and clone size come from that table. The data show approximately 140,000 clones, with 65% to 90% seen just once and around 3.5% held by the top ten.

The rearrangement links TRBV5-4 to TRBJ2-1; 10 nucleotides line up with TRBD2. The TCR comes from a man aged 65 to 85 with acute or convalescent COVID-19. Sequenced material: peripheral blood. CDR3 sequence: CASSLGLAGESSYNEQFF. In DNA form, the CDR3 reads TGTGCCAGCAGCTTGGGGCTAGCGGGAGAGAGCTCCTACAATGAGCAGTTCTTC.